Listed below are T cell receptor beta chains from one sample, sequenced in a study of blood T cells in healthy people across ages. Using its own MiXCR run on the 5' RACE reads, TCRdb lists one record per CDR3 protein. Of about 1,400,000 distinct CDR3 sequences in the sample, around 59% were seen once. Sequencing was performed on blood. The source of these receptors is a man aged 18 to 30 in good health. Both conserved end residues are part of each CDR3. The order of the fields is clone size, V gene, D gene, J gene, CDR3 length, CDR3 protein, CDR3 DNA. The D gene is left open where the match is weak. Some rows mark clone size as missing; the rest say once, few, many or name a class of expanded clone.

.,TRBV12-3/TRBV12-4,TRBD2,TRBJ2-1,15,CASKVAGESYNEQFF,TGTGCCAGCAAAGTAGCGGGGGAGTCCTACAATGAGCAGTTCTTC
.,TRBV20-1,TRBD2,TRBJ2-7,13,CSARLAGIYEQYF,TGCAGTGCTCGGCTAGCGGGAATCTACGAGCAGTACTTC
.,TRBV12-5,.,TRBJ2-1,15,CASGRGGGSYNEQFF,TGTGCTAGTGGTCGAGGAGGGGGTTCCTACAATGAGCAGTTCTTC
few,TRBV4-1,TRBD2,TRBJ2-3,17,CASSQDGTSSGTDTQYF,TGCGCCAGCAGCCAAGATGGGACTAGCTCAGGCACAGATACGCAGTATTTT
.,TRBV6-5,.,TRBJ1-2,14,CVSSYSGSNYGYTF,TGTGTCAGCAGTTACTCGGGCAGTAACTATGGCTACACCTTC
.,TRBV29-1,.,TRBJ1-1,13,CSVEWGQNTEAFF,TGCAGCGTTGAATGGGGGCAGAACACTGAAGCTTTCTTT
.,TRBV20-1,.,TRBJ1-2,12,CSAPGRGTGYTF,TGCAGTGCACCCGGTCGGGGGACGGGCTACACCTTC
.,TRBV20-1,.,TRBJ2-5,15,CSAPGRHPKSETQYF,TGCAGTGCGCCGGGACGGCATCCGAAATCGGAGACCCAGTACTTC
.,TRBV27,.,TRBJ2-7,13,CASSSPLGGEQYF,TGTGCCAGCAGTTCCCCGCTAGGGGGCGAGCAGTACTTC
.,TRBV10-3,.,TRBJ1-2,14,CAISDAGNHYGYTF,TGTGCCATCAGTGACGCCGGGAACCATTATGGCTACACCTTC
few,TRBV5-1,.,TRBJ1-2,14,CASSFGRESYGYTF,TGCGCCAGCAGCTTTGGCAGGGAGAGCTATGGCTACACCTTC
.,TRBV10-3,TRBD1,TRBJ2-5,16,CAISDPGQGNQETQYF,TGTGCCATCAGTGACCCGGGACAGGGCAATCAAGAGACCCAGTACTTC
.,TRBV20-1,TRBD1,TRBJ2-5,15,CSARDPQGVGETQYF,TGCAGTGCTAGAGATCCCCAGGGGGTAGGGGAGACCCAGTACTTC
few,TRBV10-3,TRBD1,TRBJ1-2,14,CAIRGQGVKDGYTF,TGTGCCATCAGGGGACAGGGGGTCAAAGATGGCTACACCTTC
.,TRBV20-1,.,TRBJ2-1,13,CSAPQGGVGEQFF,TGCAGTGCTCCTCAGGGGGGGGTTGGTGAGCAGTTCTTC
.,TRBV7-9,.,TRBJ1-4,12,CASSLEVGKLFF,TGTGCCAGCAGCTTAGAGGTTGGAAAACTGTTTTTT
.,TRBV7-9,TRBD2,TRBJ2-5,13,CASSGTSRETQYF,TGTGCCAGCAGCGGGACTAGCAGAGAGACCCAGTACTTC
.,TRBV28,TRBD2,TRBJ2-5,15,CASSFIAGGRETQYF,TGTGCCAGCAGTTTCATTGCGGGGGGGCGGGAGACCCAGTACTTC
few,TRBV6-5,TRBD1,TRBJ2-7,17,CASSYSIPGQGADEQYF,TGTGCCAGCAGTTACTCAATTCCGGGACAGGGGGCGGACGAGCAGTACTTC
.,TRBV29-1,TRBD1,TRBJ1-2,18,CSVHQGQGGIGFNYGYTF,TGCAGCGTACACCAAGGACAGGGAGGAATCGGATTTAACTATGGCTACACCTTC
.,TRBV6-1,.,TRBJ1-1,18,CASSTKRADRHMNTEAFF,TGTGCCAGCAGTACAAAAAGAGCAGACAGACACATGAACACTGAAGCTTTCTTT
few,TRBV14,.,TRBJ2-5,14,CASSQGGFRETQYF,TGTGCCAGCAGCCAAGGGGGGTTCAGGGAGACCCAGTACTTC
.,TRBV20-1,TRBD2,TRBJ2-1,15,CSARRRSGGYNEQFF,TGCAGTGCTAGACGGCGTAGCGGGGGCTACAATGAGCAGTTCTTC
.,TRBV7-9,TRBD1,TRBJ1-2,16,CASSSPRWTGADGYTF,TGTGCCAGCAGCTCTCCCCGGTGGACAGGGGCAGATGGCTACACCTTC
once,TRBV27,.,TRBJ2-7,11,CASAGSGEQYF,TGTGCCAGTGCCGGGTCTGGCGAGCAGTACTTC
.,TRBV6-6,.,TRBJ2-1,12,CASGGSWNEQFF,TGTGCCAGCGGGGGGAGTTGGAATGAGCAGTTCTTC
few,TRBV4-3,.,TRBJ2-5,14,CASSQDMIQETQYF,TGCGCCAGCAGCCAAGATATGATCCAAGAGACCCAGTACTTC
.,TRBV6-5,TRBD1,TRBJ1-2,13,CASSYGRGPGYTF,TGTGCCAGCAGTTACGGCAGGGGGCCTGGCTACACCTTC
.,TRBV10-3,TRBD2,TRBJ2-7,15,CATLAGGYTSYEQYF,TGTGCCACCTTAGCGGGGGGCTACACCAGCTACGAGCAGTACTTC
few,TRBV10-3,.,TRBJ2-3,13,CAISEGWADTQYF,TGTGCCATCAGTGAAGGTTGGGCAGATACGCAGTATTTT
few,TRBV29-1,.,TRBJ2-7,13,CSVLGGGFNEQYF,TGCAGCGTTCTAGGAGGGGGTTTTAACGAGCAGTACTTC
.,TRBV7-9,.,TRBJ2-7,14,CASSPRRNNYEQYF,TGTGCCAGCAGCCCCCGAAGGAATAATTACGAGCAGTACTTC
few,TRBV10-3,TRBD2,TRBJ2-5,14,CAIRGYSGVETQYF,TGTGCCATCAGAGGTTATAGCGGGGTAGAGACCCAGTACTTC
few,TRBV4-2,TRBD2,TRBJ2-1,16,CASSQDELAGVQVQFF,TGTGCCAGCAGCCAAGATGAACTAGCGGGGGTGCAGGTGCAGTTCTTC
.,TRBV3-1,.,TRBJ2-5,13,CASSLAVVETQYF,TGTGCCAGCAGCCTCGCCGTGGTGGAGACCCAGTACTTC
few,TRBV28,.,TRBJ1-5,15,CASSPGGYSNQPQHF,TGTGCCAGCAGTCCGGGGGGCTATAGCAATCAGCCCCAGCATTTT
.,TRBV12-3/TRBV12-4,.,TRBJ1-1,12,CASSLMAHQAFF,TGTGCCAGCAGTTTAATGGCACACCAAGCTTTCTTT
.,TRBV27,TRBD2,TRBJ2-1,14,CASSLLGTTNEQFF,TGTGCCAGCAGTTTACTAGGGACTACCAATGAGCAGTTCTTC
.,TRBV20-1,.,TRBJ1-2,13,CSARDQIRGGYTF,TGCAGTGCTAGAGATCAGATCCGAGGTGGCTACACCTTC
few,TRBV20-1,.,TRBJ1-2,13,CSVREQDNYGYTF,TGCAGTGTCAGAGAGCAGGATAACTATGGCTACACCTTC
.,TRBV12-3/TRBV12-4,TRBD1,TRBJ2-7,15,CASSLEDRVAYEQYF,TGTGCCAGCAGTTTAGAGGACAGGGTAGCCTACGAGCAGTACTTC
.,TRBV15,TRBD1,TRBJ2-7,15,CATSPGQGYSYEQYF,TGTGCCACCAGTCCCGGACAGGGCTACTCCTACGAGCAGTACTTC